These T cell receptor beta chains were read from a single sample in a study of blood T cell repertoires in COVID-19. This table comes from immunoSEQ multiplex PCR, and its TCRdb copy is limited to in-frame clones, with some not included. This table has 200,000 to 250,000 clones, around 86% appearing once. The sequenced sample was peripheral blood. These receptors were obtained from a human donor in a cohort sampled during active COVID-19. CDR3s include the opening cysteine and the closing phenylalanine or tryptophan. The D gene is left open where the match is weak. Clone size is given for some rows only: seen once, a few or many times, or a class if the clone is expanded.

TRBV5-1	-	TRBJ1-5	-	TGCGCCAGCAGCGCGGGGGGGGGCAATCAGCCCCAGCATTTT	CASSAGGGNQPQHF
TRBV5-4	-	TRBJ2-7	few	TGTGCCAGCAGCGCGGACAGGAGGGGCTACGAGCAGTACTTC	CASSADRRGYEQYF
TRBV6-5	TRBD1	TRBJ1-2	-	TGTGCCAGCAGACCCGGACAGGTCTATGGCTACACCTTC	CASRPGQVYGYTF
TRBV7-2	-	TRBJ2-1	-	TGTGCCAGCAGCTTAGTTGATAGCGGTTACAATGAGCAGTTCTTC	CASSLVDSGYNEQFF
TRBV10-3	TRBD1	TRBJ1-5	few	TGTGCCATCAGTGAGTCGCACAGGGGGATTCAGCCCCAGCATTTT	CAISESHRGIQPQHF
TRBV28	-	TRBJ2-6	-	TGTGCCAGCAGTTTGCCGACAGTCTCTGGGGCCAACGTCCTGACTTTC	CASSLPTVSGANVLTF
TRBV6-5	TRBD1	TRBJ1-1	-	TGTGCCCTGACGGGCAGGGGGCTACACACTGAAGCTTTCTTT	CALTGRGLHTEAFF
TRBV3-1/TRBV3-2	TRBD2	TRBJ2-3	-	TGTGCCAGCAGCCAAACGGGGGGTTACACAGATACGCAGTATTTT	CASSQTGGYTDTQYF
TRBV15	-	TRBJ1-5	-	TGTGCCACCAGCAGAGGGGGAGACAGGTTTCAGCCCCAGCATTTT	CATSRGGDRFQPQHF
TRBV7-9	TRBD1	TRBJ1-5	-	TGTGCCAGCAGCGCACTTCAGGGGGTGCTTGGACAGCCCCAGCATTTT	CASSALQGVLGQPQHF
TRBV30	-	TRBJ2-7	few	TGTGCCTGGAGCCCCGGACATGGGGTTCCAGCCGAGCAGTACTTC	CAWSPGHGVPAEQYF
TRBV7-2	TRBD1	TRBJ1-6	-	TGTGCCAGCAGCCGGACAGGGAGGGTGTCACCCCTCCACTTT	CASSRTGRVSPLHF
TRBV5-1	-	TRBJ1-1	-	TGCGCCAGCAGCCCCGCGGGGGGGTACACTGAAGCTTTCTTT	CASSPAGGYTEAFF